A single sample gave rise to the 2 T cell receptor beta chains below, sequenced in a study of OX40 agonist ivuxolimab in advanced cancers. Profiling relied on immunoSEQ multiplex PCR, and the TCRdb table lists in-frame clones only, not all of them. Of 45,000 to 65,000 clones in the sample, around 87% were seen once. Sequencing used CD4+ or CD8+ T cells sorted from blood, obtained in a trial of the OX40 agonist ivuxolimab. These receptors came from an adult with an advanced solid tumor such as melanoma, head and neck, liver or kidney cancer.

The rearrangement uses TRBV28 and TRBJ2-7; the D gene is possibly TRBD2 (5 bases). This CDR3 comprises 12 residues. Germline CDR1 and CDR2: MDHEN and SYDVKM. The ends were cut back, 6 bases at V and 2 bases at J, with 8 bases in the middle. CDR3 sequence (DNA): TGTGCCAGCAGCGTAGCGACCTACGAGCAGTACTTC. This encodes CASSVATYEQYF.

The chain joins TRBV6-6 to TRBJ1-6; D not certain. Deletions cut 6 bases from V and 0 bases from J, with 12 bases between. Germline loops: CDR1 MNHNY, CDR2 SVGAGI (reference sequence). The CDR3 covers 16 residues. CDR3 region: CASSPRKSSYNSPLHF. Written as DNA, the CDR3 is TGTGCCAGCAGCCCTCGGAAGAGCTCCTATAATTCACCCCTCCACTTT.